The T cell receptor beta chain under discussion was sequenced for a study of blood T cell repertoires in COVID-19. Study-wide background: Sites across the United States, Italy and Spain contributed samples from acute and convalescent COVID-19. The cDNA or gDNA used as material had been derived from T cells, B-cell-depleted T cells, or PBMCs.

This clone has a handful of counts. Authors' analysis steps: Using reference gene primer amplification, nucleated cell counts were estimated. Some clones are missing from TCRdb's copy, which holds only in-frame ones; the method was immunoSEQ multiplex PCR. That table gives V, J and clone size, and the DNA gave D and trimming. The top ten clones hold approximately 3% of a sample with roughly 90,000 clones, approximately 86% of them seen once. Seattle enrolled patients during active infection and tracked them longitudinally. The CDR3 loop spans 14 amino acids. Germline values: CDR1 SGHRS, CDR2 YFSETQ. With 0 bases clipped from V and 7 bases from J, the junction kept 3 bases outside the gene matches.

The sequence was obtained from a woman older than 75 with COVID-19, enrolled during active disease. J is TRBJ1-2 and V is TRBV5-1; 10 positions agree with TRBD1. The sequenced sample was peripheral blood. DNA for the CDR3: TGCGCCAGCAGCTTGGATTGGACAGGGGGTGGCTACACCTTC. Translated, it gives CASSLDWTGGGYTF.